This T cell receptor beta chain was recovered during a study of cytomegalovirus exposure and HLA in healthy donors. The CDR3 loop spans 15 amino acids. V shed 6 bases and J 6 bases; nucleotides not matched to a gene: 9. The germline CDR1 and CDR2 sequences are MNHNY and SVGAGI (reference sequence). It was with 60 Vbeta and 13 Jbeta primers that the PCR ran. Assay: immunoSEQ multiplex PCR; the TCRdb copy retains only in-frame clones and omits some. The sample consists of around 160,000 clones, 70% to 85% of them appearing once. The origin of this receptor is a man between 45 and 60 years old in good health and CMV-seropositive. The source material was PBMCs. The rearrangement joins TRBV6-6 to TRBJ1-5; 9 positions agree with TRBD1. The CDR3 DNA follows: TGTGCCAGCAGCCCCGACAGGGGGTTGAGTCAGCCCCAGCATTTT. Translation: CASSPDRGLSQPQHF.